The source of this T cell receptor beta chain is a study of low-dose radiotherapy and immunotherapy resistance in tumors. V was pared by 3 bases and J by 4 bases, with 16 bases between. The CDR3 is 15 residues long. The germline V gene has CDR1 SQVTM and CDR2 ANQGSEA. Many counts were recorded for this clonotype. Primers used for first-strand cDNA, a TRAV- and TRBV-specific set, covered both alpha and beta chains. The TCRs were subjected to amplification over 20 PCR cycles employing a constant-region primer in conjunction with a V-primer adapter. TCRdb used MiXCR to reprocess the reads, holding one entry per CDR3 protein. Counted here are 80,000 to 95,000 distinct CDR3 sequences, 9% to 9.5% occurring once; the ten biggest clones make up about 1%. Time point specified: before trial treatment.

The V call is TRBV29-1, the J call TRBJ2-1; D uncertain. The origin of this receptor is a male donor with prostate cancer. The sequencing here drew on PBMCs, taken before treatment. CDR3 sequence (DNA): TGCAGCGTTGATGGGCCGGGCAGCCGGTACAATGAGCAGTTCTTC. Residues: CSVDGPGSRYNEQFF.